These T cell receptor beta chains were read from a single sample in a study of response to subunit inactivated influenza vaccine. TCRdb ran MiXCR on the RT-PCR reads and lists one entry per CDR3 protein. The sample lists some 600,000 distinct CDR3 sequences; 11% to 15% were seen once. The sample in question was PBMCs from blood, obtained approximately 15 days before vaccination. These receptors were obtained from a man aged 45-60 years who received an inactivated influenza vaccine. CDR3s include the opening cysteine and the closing phenylalanine or tryptophan. D genes are given only for firm matches. Size is stated for part of the rows, as once, few or many counts, or as a class when the clone is expanded.

size	J	V	D	CDR3	DNA
.	TRBJ2-3	TRBV28	.	CASSQYRLKLTDTQYF	TGTGCCAGCAGTCAATACCGCCTAAAACTCACAGATACGCAGTATTTT
.	TRBJ1-1	TRBV12-3/TRBV12-4	.	CASSLFTGDTEAFF	TGTGCCAGCAGTTTATTTACTGGGGACACTGAAGCTTTCTTT
.	TRBJ2-7	TRBV28	TRBD1	CASHPQTGVDEQYF	TGTGCCAGCCACCCTCAGACAGGGGTCGACGAGCAGTACTTC
few	TRBJ1-1	TRBV19	TRBD1	CASSIQGGNTEAFF	TGTGCCAGTAGTATCCAGGGGGGGAACACTGAAGCTTTCTTT
.	TRBJ2-1	TRBV4-2	.	CAMGTRLLFYEQFF	TGTGCCATGGGAACAAGGCTCCTCTTCTATGAGCAGTTCTTC
.	TRBJ2-5	TRBV7-6	.	CASSLEEWGETQYF	TGTGCCAGCAGCTTAGAGGAATGGGGGGAGACCCAGTACTTC
few	TRBJ2-7	TRBV20-1	.	CSARARGASYEQYF	TGCAGTGCTAGAGCGAGGGGGGCGTCCTACGAGCAGTACTTC
.	TRBJ2-1	TRBV27	TRBD2	CASSASGTSGVKFF	TGTGCCAGCAGTGCATCCGGGACTAGCGGGGTGAAGTTCTTC
few	TRBJ1-1	TRBV6-5	.	CASSSYRVAEAFF	TGTGCCAGCAGTTCCTACAGGGTGGCTGAAGCTTTCTTT
few	TRBJ2-5	TRBV4-1	.	CASSQQSGLGGETQYF	TGCGCCAGCAGCCAACAATCCGGACTAGGGGGAGAGACCCAGTACTTC
.	TRBJ1-2	TRBV6-1	.	CASAHTLYGYTF	TGTGCCAGCGCGCACACGCTCTATGGCTACACCTTC
few	TRBJ2-5	TRBV10-2	.	CASSESGSQETQYF	TGCGCCAGCAGTGAGTCAGGCAGTCAAGAGACCCAGTACTTC
few	TRBJ2-2	TRBV9	.	CASSPRGGKAGELFF	TGTGCCAGCAGCCCCCGAGGAGGGAAAGCCGGGGAGCTGTTTTTT
.	TRBJ1-4	TRBV7-9	.	CASSWGPGEKLFF	TGTGCCAGCAGCTGGGGGCCTGGTGAAAAACTGTTTTTT
few	TRBJ1-1	TRBV7-9	.	CASSLRGVLGTEAFF	TGTGCCAGCAGCTTAAGGGGAGTTCTTGGCACTGAAGCTTTCTTT
many	TRBJ2-5	TRBV20-1	.	CSASVEGETQYF	TGCAGTGCTAGTGTGGAGGGCGAGACCCAGTACTTC
many	TRBJ2-7	TRBV2	TRBD2	CASSRTSGYEQYF	TGTGCCAGCAGCAGGACTAGCGGCTACGAGCAGTACTTC
.	TRBJ2-1	TRBV7-2	.	CASSLTGGASYNEQFF	TGTGCCAGCAGCTTAACAGGGGGGGCGTCCTACAATGAGCAGTTCTTC
many	TRBJ1-2	TRBV29-1	.	CSVAGVDGYTF	TGCAGCGTTGCGGGGGTGGATGGCTACACCTTC
few	TRBJ1-2	TRBV5-1	.	CASRADANYGYTF	TGCGCCAGCAGGGCCGATGCAAACTATGGCTACACCTTC
few	TRBJ2-2	TRBV4-3	.	CASSQGATNTGELFF	TGCGCCAGCAGCCAGGGGGCGACGAACACCGGGGAGCTGTTTTTT
few	TRBJ2-7	TRBV6-1	TRBD1	CASTQTGKLDEQYF	TGTGCCAGCACCCAGACAGGGAAGTTGGACGAGCAGTACTTC
.	TRBJ1-1	TRBV29-1	.	CSVEDLAVNTEAFF	TGCAGCGTTGAAGACCTCGCAGTGAACACTGAAGCTTTCTTT
few	TRBJ2-6	TRBV11-2	.	CASSADLRRRLSGANVLTF	TGTGCCAGCAGCGCAGACCTGAGACGGCGTCTCTCTGGGGCCAACGTCCTGACTTTC
few	TRBJ2-5	TRBV20-1	.	CSARDFSFGPPETQYF	TGCAGTGCTAGAGATTTTAGTTTTGGGCCCCCGGAGACCCAGTACTTC
few	TRBJ1-2	TRBV27	.	CASPTPDRINYGYTF	TGTGCCAGCCCTACACCGGACCGGATCAACTATGGCTACACCTTC
few	TRBJ2-7	TRBV27	TRBD2	CASSPIAGVGSYEQYF	TGTGCCAGCAGCCCAATCGCGGGAGTAGGCTCCTACGAGCAGTACTTC
few	TRBJ2-7	TRBV28	TRBD2	CASSLSAGEHEQYF	TGTGCCAGCAGTTTATCAGCGGGAGAACACGAGCAGTACTTC
few	TRBJ2-1	TRBV11-2	.	CASSYTRDSEQFF	TGTGCCAGCAGCTACACGCGGGATAGCGAGCAGTTCTTC
few	TRBJ2-5	TRBV28	.	CASGRTYWKGQETQYF	TGTGCCAGCGGGAGGACTTATTGGAAGGGTCAAGAGACCCAGTACTTC
many	TRBJ2-1	TRBV6-2/TRBV6-3	TRBD1	CASSRPQGVLDNEQFF	TGTGCCAGCAGTCGTCCACAGGGGGTCTTGGACAATGAGCAGTTCTTC
.	TRBJ1-2	TRBV12-3/TRBV12-4	.	CASSLGGSNGYTF	TGTGCCAGCAGTTTAGGAGGGTCCAACGGCTACACCTTC
few	TRBJ1-5	TRBV12-3/TRBV12-4	.	CASSFAGESNQPQHF	TGTGCCAGCAGTTTTGCAGGGGAAAGCAATCAGCCCCAGCATTTT
.	TRBJ1-1	TRBV15	TRBD1	CATSRADRLEAFF	TGTGCCACCAGCAGAGCGGACAGGCTTGAAGCTTTCTTT
few	TRBJ2-3	TRBV9	TRBD2	CASMGGDTQYF	TGTGCCAGCATGGGGGGGGACACGCAGTATTTT
.	TRBJ2-7	TRBV20-1	.	CSAGDRSYVREQYF	TGCAGTGCGGGAGACAGGTCATACGTCCGCGAGCAGTACTTC
few	TRBJ2-7	TRBV5-6	TRBD2	CASSKGLAGFLQYF	TGTGCCAGCTCAAAGGGACTAGCGGGATTCTTGCAGTACTTC
few	TRBJ2-3	TRBV29-1	TRBD2	CSVTGGSVSTDTQYF	TGCAGCGTTACGGGCGGGAGCGTTAGCACAGATACGCAGTATTTT
few	TRBJ2-7	TRBV18	.	CASSPPGRSREQYF	TGTGCCAGCTCACCACCAGGGCGATCCCGGGAGCAGTACTTC
.	TRBJ2-1	TRBV11-2	.	CASSLNRRVSEQFF	TGTGCCAGCAGCTTAAATAGGCGGGTCAGCGAGCAGTTCTTC
many	TRBJ1-2	TRBV20-1	.	CSARDGQVYGYTF	TGCAGTGCTAGAGATGGGCAGGTCTATGGCTACACCTTC
.	TRBJ2-1	TRBV4-1	.	CASSQDFVQRQFF	TGCGCCAGCAGCCAAGATTTCGTCCAGCGACAGTTCTTC
.	TRBJ2-1	TRBV28	TRBD1	CASRGWTGGSYNEQFF	TGTGCCAGCAGGGGGTGGACAGGGGGCTCCTACAATGAGCAGTTCTTC
.	TRBJ2-7	TRBV29-1	.	CSVGGNLGEQYF	TGCAGCGTTGGCGGGAATCTGGGCGAGCAGTACTTC
few	TRBJ2-3	TRBV3-1	.	CASSQGTYERLTDTQYF	TGTGCCAGCAGCCAAGGAACATACGAGCGCCTCACAGATACGCAGTATTTT
.	TRBJ2-7	TRBV4-1	TRBD1	CASSPPGQGLHEQYF	TGCGCCAGCAGCCCCCCGGGACAGGGACTCCACGAGCAGTACTTC
few	TRBJ2-1	TRBV12-3/TRBV12-4	TRBD2	CASSLVLTSASNEQFF	TGTGCCAGCAGTTTAGTCTTAACTAGCGCAAGCAATGAGCAGTTCTTC
.	TRBJ1-2	TRBV3-1	.	CASSQEAGFYGYTF	TGTGCCAGCAGCCAAGAGGCAGGGTTCTATGGCTACACCTTC